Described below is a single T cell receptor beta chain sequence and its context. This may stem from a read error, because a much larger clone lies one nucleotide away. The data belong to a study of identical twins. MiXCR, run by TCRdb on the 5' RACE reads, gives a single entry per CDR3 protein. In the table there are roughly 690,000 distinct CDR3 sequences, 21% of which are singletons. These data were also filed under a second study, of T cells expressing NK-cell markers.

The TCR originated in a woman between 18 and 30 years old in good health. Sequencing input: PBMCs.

The CDR3 bases are TGTGCCAGCAGCTTAGCGCGGGTCTACGAGCAGTACTTC. It encodes CASSLARVYEQYF. The chain joins TRBV7-2 to TRBJ2-7; perhaps TRBD2 as D (5 bases). The CDR3 extends over 13 amino acids. The V gene's germline CDR1 is SGHTA and CDR2 FQGNSA. The V end was cut by 0 bases, the J end by 3 bases, with 6 bases between.